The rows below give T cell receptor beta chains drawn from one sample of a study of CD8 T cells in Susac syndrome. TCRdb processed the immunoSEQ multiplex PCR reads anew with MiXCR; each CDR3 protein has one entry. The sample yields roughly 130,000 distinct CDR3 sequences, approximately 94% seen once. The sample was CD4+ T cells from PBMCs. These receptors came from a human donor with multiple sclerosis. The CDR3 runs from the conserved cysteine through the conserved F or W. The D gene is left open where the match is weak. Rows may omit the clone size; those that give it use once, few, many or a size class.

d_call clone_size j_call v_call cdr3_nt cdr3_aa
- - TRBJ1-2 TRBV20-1 TGCAGTGCTAAGGAGGAGTGGGGAAACTATGGCTACACCTTC CSAKEEWGNYGYTF
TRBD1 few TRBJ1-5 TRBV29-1 TGCAGCGTGACCGGGACAGGGGGCAATCAGCCCCAGCATTTT CSVTGTGGNQPQHF
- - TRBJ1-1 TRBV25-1 TGTGCCAGCAGTCCCCGAAGGGCAGGGCCCATGTGGACTGAAGCTTTCTTT CASSPRRAGPMWTEAFF
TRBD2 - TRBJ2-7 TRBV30 TGTGCGGCGGGGGGGGATACCTCCTACGAGCAGTACTTC CAAGGDTSYEQYF
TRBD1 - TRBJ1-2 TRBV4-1 TGCGCCAGCAGCCGGACAGGGTCTAGGGATGGCTACACCTTC CASSRTGSRDGYTF
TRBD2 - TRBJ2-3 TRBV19 TGTGCCAGTACAAGCGGGAGGATCGCAGATACGCAGTATTTT CASTSGRIADTQYF
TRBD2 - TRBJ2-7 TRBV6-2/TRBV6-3 TGTGCCAGCAGTTCGTCCCCGGGACTAGCGGGCCGCCCTTTCTACGAGCAGTACTTC CASSSSPGLAGRPFYEQYF
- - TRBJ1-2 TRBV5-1 TGCGCCAGCAGCTACGGGACGGGACAAAAAGGGGGCTACACCTTC CASSYGTGQKGGYTF
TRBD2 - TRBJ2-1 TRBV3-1 TGTGCCAGCAGCCAAGCTAGCGGGGTCAACAATGAGCAGTTCTTC CASSQASGVNNEQFF
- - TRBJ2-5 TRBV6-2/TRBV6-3 TGTGCCAGCAGTTACTCCCCGGGACGGAGCCAAGAGACCCAGTACTTC CASSYSPGRSQETQYF
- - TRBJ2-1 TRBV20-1 TGCAGTGCCCTCCGGACCTTGGGGAATGAGCAGTTCTTC CSALRTLGNEQFF
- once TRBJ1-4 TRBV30 TGTGCCTGGACCACGCCGGGGGCGAGTGAAAAACTGTTTTTT CAWTTPGASEKLFF
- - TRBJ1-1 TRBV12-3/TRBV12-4 TGTGCCAGCAGTAACGACCTGAACACTGAAGCTTTCTTT CASSNDLNTEAFF
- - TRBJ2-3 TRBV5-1 TGCGCCAGCATGCGGGGACAAGGAAGGGATACGCAGTATTTT CASMRGQGRDTQYF
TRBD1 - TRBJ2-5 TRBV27 TGTGCCAGCAGCGGACAGGGTTTAGAGACCCAGTACTTC CASSGQGLETQYF
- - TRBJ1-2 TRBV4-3 TGCGCCAGCAGCCAAGACCAGGGCGTCTATGGCTACACCTTC CASSQDQGVYGYTF
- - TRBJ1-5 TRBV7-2 TGTGCCAGCAGCTTAAGGGCCATCGGGGGCCGTAGCAATCAGCCCCAGCATTTT CASSLRAIGGRSNQPQHF
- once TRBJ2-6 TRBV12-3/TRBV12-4 TGTGCCAGCAGGGTCCCTGGGCCCTCTGGGGCCAACGTCCTGACTTTC CASRVPGPSGANVLTF
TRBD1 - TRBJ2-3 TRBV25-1 TGTGCCAGCAGACAGGGGGCGACAGATACGCAGTATTTT CASRQGATDTQYF
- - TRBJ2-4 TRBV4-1 TGCGCCAGCAGCCAAGAGGTGGGGGCCAGGGTGTACATTCAGTACTTC CASSQEVGARVYIQYF